These 8 T cell receptor beta chains originate from one sample sequenced in a study of neurological immune-mediated disorders. TCRdb re-analysed the 5' RACE reads in MiXCR, keeping a single row per CDR3 protein. The sample carries roughly 27,000 distinct CDR3 sequences, around a fifth recorded once. Sequencing was carried out using PBMCs. Receptors were obtained from a woman aged 55 to 70 in good health.

This clonotype was detected ten times or more. The J gene is TRBJ1-1, the V gene TRBV4-3; TRBD1 aligns across 8 bases. This CDR3 comprises 16 residues. Germline trimming cut 6 bases from V and 0 bases from J; bases unmatched to any gene: 9. Germline loops: CDR1 LGHNA, CDR2 YSLEER. CDR3 nucleotides: TGCGCCAGCAGTTCGGGACAGGTGGGGGTGAACACTGAAGCTTTCTTT. This codes for CASSSGQVGVNTEAFF.

This clonotype appeared many times. The chain combines TRBV6-2 or TRBV6-3 with TRBJ2-5; TRBD1 is a possible D gene (5 bases). The length of the CDR3 is 14 residues. With 6 bases removed from V and 1 base from J, the gap between germline ends came to 12 bases. CDR1 is MNHEY and CDR2 is SVGEGT in the germline V gene. The CDR3 loop is CASSHNRFQETQYF. Written as DNA, the CDR3 is TGTGCCAGCAGCCATAACAGGTTCCAAGAGACCCAGTACTTC.

This clonotype was counted ten times or more. The V and J genes are TRBV7-2 and TRBJ2-3; 7 positions agree with TRBD1. The CDR3 has 16 residues. V was clipped by 5 bases and J by 2 bases; unmatched bases: 10. Germline values: CDR1 SGHTA, CDR2 FQGNSA. The CDR3 region is CASSRQGPTTTDTQYF. As DNA, the CDR3 is TGTGCCAGCAGCCGACAGGGCCCAACCACCACAGATACGCAGTATTTT.

This clonotype came up many times. In nucleotides, the CDR3 is TGTGCCAGCAGCTTTGGGACAGGGGCGCAGTATTTT. Encoded protein: CASSFGTGAQYF. The chain carries TRBV7-9 and TRBJ2-3; TRBD1 aligns across 10 bases. Germline CDR1 SEHNR, CDR2 FQNEAQ (reference sequence). The CDR3 has 12 residues. Unmatched junction bases numbered 1, after V lost 3 bases and J lost 10 bases.

This chain uses TRBV20-1 with TRBJ1-6, with D maybe TRBD1 (6 bases). V lost 3 bases and J lost 14, with 29 bases in between. Germline V CDR1 and CDR2: DFQATT, SNEGSKA (reference sequence). This CDR3 is built from 17 residues. The CDR3 DNA follows: TGCAGTGCTAGCACCCCCGTGTATTCAGGGGCGGCCGGGTCCCTCCACTTT. Translation gives CSASTPVYSGAAGSLHF.

This sequence joins TRBV4-1 and TRBJ2-1; D is ambiguous. The CDR3 has 16 amino acids. V dropped 0 bases and J dropped 5 bases, with 14 bases sitting between them. Germline V gives CDR1 MGHRA, CDR2 YSYEKL. The CDR3 nucleotides read TGCGCCAGCAGCCAAGAACCCTCTTCCCGGGACAATGAGCAGTTCTTC. Encoded protein: CASSQEPSSRDNEQFF.

This clonotype was observed at least ten times. The rearrangement links TRBV20-1 to TRBJ2-7; 16 nucleotides align to TRBD2. Germline V gives CDR1 DFQATT, CDR2 SNEGSKA (reference sequence). The ends lost 6 bases at V and 0 bases at J; junction bases unmatched: 14. The CDR3 contains 19 residues. The CDR3 nucleotides are TGCAGTGCCCTTACTTTACCGGGACTAGCGGGAGGGGTCTCCTACGAGCAGTACTTC. It specifies CSALTLPGLAGGVSYEQYF.

Ten or more counts support this clonotype. CDR3 loop: CASSLWGQGTGELFF. The CDR3 bases are TGTGCCAGCAGCTTATGGGGCCAAGGCACCGGGGAGCTGTTTTTT. The chain recombines TRBV5-5 with TRBJ2-2; perhaps TRBD1 as D (5 bases). The germline V and J ends were trimmed by 2 bases and 4 bases, with 12 bases remaining between them. CDR1 and CDR2 from the germline V gene are SGHKS and YYEKEE (reference sequence). The CDR3 has 15 residues.